This passage covers 3 T cell receptor beta chains from one sample sequenced in a study of T cell responses to AZD1222 COVID-19 vaccine. Data came from immunoSEQ multiplex PCR; TCRdb stores just in-frame clones and leaves some out. The data show 100,000 or so clones, about 83% seen once. Material: peripheral blood, obtained on day 0 of AZD1222 vaccination. These TCRs come from an adult in good health.

V gene TRBV18 combines with J gene TRBJ2-7; D gene uncertain. This CDR3 spans 13 amino acids. The V gene lost 0 bases and the J gene lost 4 bases, with 7 bases spanning the gap. Germline CDR1 reads KGHSH; CDR2 reads LQKENI. CDR3 bases: TGTGCCAGCTCACCACCGATGGGATACGAGCAGTACTTC. Translated, it gives CASSPPMGYEQYF.

The chain is built from TRBV27 and TRBJ1-5; no clear D gene. Trimming removed 5 bases from V and 6 bases from J, with 8 bases in between. Germline V CDR1 and CDR2: MNHEY, SMNVEV (reference sequence). The CDR3 has 12 amino acids. The CDR3 protein is CASSAGGQPQHF. The CDR3 nucleotides read TGTGCCAGCAGTGCAGGAGGTCAGCCCCAGCATTTT.

The V and J genes are TRBV5-1 and TRBJ2-6, with 10 bases matching TRBD1. CDR1 and CDR2 (germline): SGHRS, YFSETQ. The ends lost 7 bases at V and 3 bases at J; junction bases unmatched: 13. CDR3 length: 18 residues. This CDR3 reads CASVRDRGYSDGANVLTF. CDR3 DNA: TGCGCCAGCGTGCGGGACAGGGGTTATTCGGATGGGGCCAACGTCCTGACTTTC.